The 17 T cell receptor beta chains given below trace back to one sample, sequenced in a study of shared clonotypes between healthy human individuals. The repertoire was sequenced with immunoSEQ multiplex PCR; TCRdb's copy has only in-frame clones and lacks some. This sample has 450,000 to 600,000 clones, with 70% to 85% found just once. Sequenced: PBMCs. These receptors were collected from a middle-aged woman in good health. Some clones in this sample may be carry-over from other donors' samples.

J is TRBJ2-3 and V is TRBV4-1; tentatively, D is TRBD2 (6 bases). The CDR3 spans 17 residues. CDR1 is MGHRA and CDR2 is YSYEKL in the germline V gene. Between the trimmed V and J ends, which lost 0 bases and 6 bases, there was a span of 19 bases. For the CDR3, the DNA is TGCGCCAGCAGCCAAGATCGCAGACTAGAGGGTGGGGATACGCAGTATTTT. Protein sequence: CASSQDRRLEGGDTQYF.

The gene calls are TRBV29-1 and TRBJ2-3; TRBD2 agrees at 9 bases. The ends lost 1 base at V and 5 bases at J; junction bases unmatched: 10. CDR3 length: 16 amino acids. Germline V gene lookup returns CDR1 SQVTM and CDR2 ANQGSEA. CDR3 nucleotides: TGCAGCGTTGAAGGCTTAGCGGGAGAGGGGGGAGATACGCAGTATTTT. It is translated as CSVEGLAGEGGDTQYF.

This clone was picked up a small number of times. The V gene is TRBV6-1, the J gene TRBJ1-1, with 10 bases matching TRBD1. CDR3 size: 14 residues. Germline CDR1 and CDR2: MNHNS and SASEGT. With 4 bases clipped from V and 11 bases from J, the junction kept 10 bases outside the gene matches. The DNA of the CDR3 is TGTGCCAGCAGTGGTGTGTGGGACAGGGGCGAGGCTTTCTTT. It yields the protein CASSGVWDRGEAFF.

This clone has just a few counts. The same CDR3 is also encoded by other DNA sequences in this sample. The chain combines TRBV7-8 with TRBJ2-7, with TRBD1 as a possible D gene (6 bases). Germline-derived CDR1 and CDR2 are SGHVS and FQNEAQ. This CDR3 is built from 11 residues. V lost 2 bases, J lost 7 bases, and 6 bases lay in between. The CDR3 is CASSLQGEQYF. The CDR3 DNA sequence: TGTGCCAGCAGCTTACAGGGGGAGCAGTACTTC.

This clone was picked up one time. V gene TRBV4-3 combines with J gene TRBJ2-3; no firm D call. V shed 0 bases and J shed 6 bases, with 10 bases lying between them. Germline V gene sequence: CDR1 LGHNA, CDR2 YSLEER. This CDR3 contains 14 residues. Here the CDR3 DNA reads TGCGCCAGCAGCCAAGAAGGTGGGTCGGATACGCAGTATTTT. Amino acid sequence: CASSQEGGSDTQYF.

The chain joins TRBV2 to TRBJ2-1; TRBD1 matches at 7 bases. This CDR3 is built from 13 residues. The ends lost 10 bases at V and 7 bases at J; junction bases unmatched: 10. Germline V gene lookup returns CDR1 SNHLY and CDR2 FYNNEI. The CDR3 sequence: CATLRQGSNEQFF. DNA for the CDR3: TGTGCCACCTTGAGACAGGGTTCAAATGAGCAGTTCTTC.

This chain uses TRBV4-3 with TRBJ2-3; TRBD2 is a possible D gene (6 bases). V lost 0 bases to trimming and J lost 6 bases, with 10 bases between them. Germline values: CDR1 LGHNA, CDR2 YSLEER. This CDR3 is built from 14 residues. The CDR3 is CASSQEQSGDTQYF. CDR3 nucleotides: TGCGCCAGCAGCCAAGAACAGAGCGGGGATACGCAGTATTTT.

This chain links TRBV30 with TRBJ1-2; 7 bases align to TRBD1. From germline, CDR1 is GTSNPN and CDR2 SVGIG (reference sequence). The CDR3 is 13 amino acids. Trimming at V came to 5 bases and at J to 3 bases, leaving 6 bases not matched to a gene. The CDR3 DNA sequence: TGTGCCTGGGAGGGGGCAGAGGACTATGGCTACACCTTC. The encoded protein is CAWEGAEDYGYTF.

The chain is built from TRBV28 and TRBJ2-7; perhaps D is TRBD1 or TRBD2 (5 bases each). V gave up 8 bases and J gave up 3 bases, with 14 bases separating them. In germline, CDR1 is MDHEN, CDR2 SYDVKM. The CDR3 spans 13 residues. The DNA for the CDR3 is TGTGCCAGCGGACTGATACAGGACTACGAGCAGTACTTC. It translates to CASGLIQDYEQYF. Together with reference TRBV28 and TRBJ2-7, the CDR3 gives the full variable domain: DVKVTQSSRYLVKRTGEKVFLECVQDMDHENMFWYRQDPGLGLRLIYFSYDVKMKEKGDIPEGYSVSREKKERFSLILESASTNQTSMYLCASGLIQDYEQYFGPGTRLTVT.

This clone was counted a single time. The CDR3 sequence: CASSLDSQGPRSYNEQFF. CDR3 DNA sequence: TGTGCCAGCAGCTTAGATAGTCAGGGCCCCCGCTCCTACAATGAGCAGTTCTTC. The chain employs TRBV11-2 and TRBJ2-1, with D tentatively TRBD1 (5 bases). The CDR3 has 18 amino acids. V dropped 0 bases and J dropped 0 bases, with 15 bases sitting between them. The V gene's germline CDR1 is SGHAT and CDR2 FQNNGV. Filled out from reference TRBV11-2 and TRBJ2-1, the complete variable domain reads EAGVAQSPRYKIIEKRQSVAFWCNPISGHATLYWYQQILGQGPKLLIQFQNNGVVDDSQLPKDRFSAERLKGVDSTLKIQPAKLEDSAVYLCASSLDSQGPRSYNEQFFGPGTRLTVL.

The J gene is TRBJ2-3, the V gene TRBV7-2, with 8 bases fitting TRBD2. The CDR3 is 19 residues long. The germline V gene has CDR1 SGHTA and CDR2 FQGNSA. V was clipped by 1 base and J by 3 bases; unmatched bases: 15. The CDR3 bases are TGTGCCAGCAGCTTAGACAGGGCGGGAGGCGGGTGGCGTACAGATACGCAGTATTTT. Translating gives CASSLDRAGGGWRTDTQYF.

V gene TRBV7-3 combines with J gene TRBJ1-5; the match to TRBD1 covers 9 bases. There are 14 residues in the CDR3. In germline, CDR1 is SGHTA, CDR2 FQGTGA. V shed 2 bases and J 4 bases; nucleotides not matched to a gene: 0. The CDR3 reads CASSLGTGNQPQHF. The DNA for the CDR3 is TGTGCCAGCAGCTTAGGGACAGGGAATCAGCCCCAGCATTTT.

The genes are TRBV2 and TRBJ2-7; 9 bases are shared with TRBD2. CDR1 SNHLY and CDR2 FYNNEI come from the germline V gene. The length of the CDR3 is 15 residues. Losses at the gene ends were 3 bases for V and 5 bases for J; bases not matched to a gene: 8. CDR3 region: CASSEIGGRGHEQYF. In nucleotides, the CDR3 is TGTGCCAGCAGTGAGATTGGCGGGAGGGGGCACGAGCAGTACTTC.

In DNA, the CDR3 is TGTGCCAGCTCAGATCCGGGACTAGCGGGAGTATTCGCCACTCTCCACGAGCAGTACTTC. Translation gives CASSDPGLAGVFATLHEQYF. This rearrangement joins TRBV18 to TRBJ2-7; 14 positions match TRBD2. The germline CDR1 and CDR2 sequences are KGHSH and LQKENI. With 5 bases clipped from V and 5 bases from J, the junction kept 20 bases outside the gene matches. The length of the CDR3 is 20 residues.

The V gene is TRBV19, the J gene TRBJ2-7, with TRBD1 matching over 10 bases. Trimming cost V 0 bases and J 3 bases; bases outside gene matches: 5. Germline V CDR1 and CDR2: LNHDA, SQIVND (reference sequence). This CDR3 is built from 16 residues. CDR3 coding DNA: TGTGCCAGTAGTATAGATCGGAGGACAGGGGGCTACGAGCAGTACTTC. Protein sequence: CASSIDRRTGGYEQYF.

The V and J genes are TRBV5-1 and TRBJ2-2; a weak D match, TRBD1 (6 bases). This CDR3 has 16 amino acids. V lost 7 bases and J lost 1, with 17 bases in between. Germline loops: CDR1 SGHRS, CDR2 YFSETQ. The CDR3 DNA reads TGCGCCAGCTCTCCCAGGGGCAGGGAGAACACCGGGGAGCTGTTTTTT. Residues: CASSPRGRENTGELFF.

The CDR3 DNA reads as TGTGCCAGCAGTAGGGACGGGAGGAACACCGGGTTCTTT. It codes for CASSRDGRNTGFF. The V call is TRBV28, the J call TRBJ1-1, with D possibly TRBD1 on 5 matching bases. V lost 5 bases and J 14 bases, leaving 21 bases between the germline ends. The CDR3 contains 13 residues. Germline V CDR1 and CDR2: MDHEN, SYDVKM.